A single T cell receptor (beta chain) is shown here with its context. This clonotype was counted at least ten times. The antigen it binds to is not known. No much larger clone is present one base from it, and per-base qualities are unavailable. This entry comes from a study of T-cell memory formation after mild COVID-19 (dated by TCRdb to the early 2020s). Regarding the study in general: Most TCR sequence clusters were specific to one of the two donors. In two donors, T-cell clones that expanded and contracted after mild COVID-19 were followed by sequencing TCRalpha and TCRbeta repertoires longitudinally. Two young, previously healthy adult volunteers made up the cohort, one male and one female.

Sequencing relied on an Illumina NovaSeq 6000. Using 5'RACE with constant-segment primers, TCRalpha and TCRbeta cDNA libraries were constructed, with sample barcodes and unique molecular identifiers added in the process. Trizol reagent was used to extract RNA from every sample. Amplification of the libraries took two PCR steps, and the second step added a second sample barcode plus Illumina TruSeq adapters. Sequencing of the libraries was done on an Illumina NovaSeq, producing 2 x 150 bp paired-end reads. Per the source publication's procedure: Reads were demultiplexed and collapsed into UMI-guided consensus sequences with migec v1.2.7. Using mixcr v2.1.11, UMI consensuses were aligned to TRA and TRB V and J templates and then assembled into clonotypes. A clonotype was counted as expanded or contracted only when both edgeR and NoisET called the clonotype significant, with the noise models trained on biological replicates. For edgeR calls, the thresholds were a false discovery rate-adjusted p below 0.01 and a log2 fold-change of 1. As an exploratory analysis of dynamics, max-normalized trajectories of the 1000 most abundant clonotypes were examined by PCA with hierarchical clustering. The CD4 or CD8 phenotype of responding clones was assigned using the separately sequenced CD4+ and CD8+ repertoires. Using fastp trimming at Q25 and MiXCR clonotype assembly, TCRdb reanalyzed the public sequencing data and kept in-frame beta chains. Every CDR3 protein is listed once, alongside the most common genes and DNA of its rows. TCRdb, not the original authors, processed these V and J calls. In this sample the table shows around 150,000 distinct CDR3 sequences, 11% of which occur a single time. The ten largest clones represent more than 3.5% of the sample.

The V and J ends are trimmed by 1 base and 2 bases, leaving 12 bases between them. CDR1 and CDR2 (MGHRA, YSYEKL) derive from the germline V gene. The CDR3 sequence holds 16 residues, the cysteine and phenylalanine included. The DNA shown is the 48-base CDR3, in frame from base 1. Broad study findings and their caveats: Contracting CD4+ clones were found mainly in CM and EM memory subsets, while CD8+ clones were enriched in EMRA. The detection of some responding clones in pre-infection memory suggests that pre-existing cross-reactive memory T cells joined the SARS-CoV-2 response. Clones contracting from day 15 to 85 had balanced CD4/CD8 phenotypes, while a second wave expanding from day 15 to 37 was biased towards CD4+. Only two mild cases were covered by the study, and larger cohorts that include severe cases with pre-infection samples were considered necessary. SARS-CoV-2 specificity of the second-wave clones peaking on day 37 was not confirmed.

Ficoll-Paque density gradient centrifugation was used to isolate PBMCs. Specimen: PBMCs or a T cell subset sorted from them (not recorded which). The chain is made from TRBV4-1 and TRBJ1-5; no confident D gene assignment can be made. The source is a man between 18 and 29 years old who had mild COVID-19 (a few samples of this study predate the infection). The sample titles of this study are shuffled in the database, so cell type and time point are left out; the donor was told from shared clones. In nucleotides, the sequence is TGCGCCAGCAGCCAAGGGAGCAGCCTTGGCAATCAGCCCCAGCATTTT. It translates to CASSQGSSLGNQPQHF.